Below, 2 T cell receptor delta chains from the same sample are listed, as sequenced in a study of DNA immune sequencing with unique molecular identifiers. All 8 TRDV and 4 TRDJ genes were targeted in 32-plex amplification of genomic DNA. Adapter PCR followed about 3 barcoding PCR cycles that attached a 12-nucleotide UMI. TCRdb repeated clone calling on the multiplex PCR reads with CATT. The data contain some 2,500 delta-chain clones, under 8.5% of them singletons. What was sequenced was gamma-delta T cells enriched from blood buffy coat, or unenriched PBMCs (not recorded which). These receptors were collected from a human donor in good health.

This clone was seen at least ten times. This chain links TRDV3 with TRDJ1, with 8 nucleotides matching TRDD3. With V trimmed by 2 bases and J by 5 bases, 22 bases remained unmatched. Germline-derived CDR1 and CDR2 are TVYSNPD and GDNSRS (reference sequence). The CDR3 sequence is 18 residues long. The CDR3 loop reads CAFRDGGLGGLEVDKLIF. The DNA for the CDR3 is TGTGCCTTTCGAGATGGGGGACTGGGGGGCCTGGAGGTAGATAAACTCATCTTT. Full variable domain (rest looked up from reference TRDV3 and TRDJ1): CDKVTQSSPDQTVASGSEVVLLCTYDTVYSNPDLFWYRIRPDYSFQFVFYGDNSRSEGADFTQGRFSVKHILTQKAFHLVISPVRTEDSATYYCAFRDGGLGGLEVDKLIFGKGTRVTVEP.

Worth noting for this clone: The protein held in TCRdb is that of a much larger clone and does not match this DNA's translation at residue 4, likely because of a read error; the protein shown is translated from the DNA. The V call is TRDV2, the J call TRDJ1; D is perhaps TRDD3 (6 bases). V was pared by 6 bases and J by 4 bases, with 26 bases between. The germline V gene encodes CDR1 GEAIGNYY and CDR2 EKD. The CDR3 has 17 amino acids. The CDR3 loop is CACNPVLGRMFNDKLIF. The CDR3 DNA follows: TGTGCCTGTAACCCCGTCCTGGGGAGAATGTTCAACGATAAACTCATCTTT.